Listed below are T cell receptor beta chains from one sample, sequenced in a study of blood T cell repertoires in COVID-19. Here immunoSEQ multiplex PCR was the method, and the copy in TCRdb shows in-frame clones only, minus some. The sample lists approximately 99,000 clones, about 90% occurring once. Sequencing was performed on peripheral blood. These TCRs come from a human donor in a cohort sampled during active COVID-19. The CDR3 runs from the conserved cysteine through the conserved F or W. Fields, in order: CDR3 protein, V gene, D gene. D genes are given only for firm matches.

CASSLQGISNQPQHF,TRBV27,NA
CASSSGQGGTEAFF,TRBV5-1,TRBD1
CASSAPTGSTDTQYF,TRBV5-1,TRBD1
CASSTGWGGMDGYTF,TRBV6-5,NA
CASRSPLPAGEQYF,TRBV28,NA
CASSPGSGSYNEQFF,TRBV18,TRBD2
CAVDRVSYNEQFF,TRBV2,TRBD1
CASSFRIEAFF,TRBV27,NA
CASSLIRGTGELFF,TRBV5-6,NA
CASSWGQDTEAFF,TRBV5-1,NA
CASRLIGVSSYSEQYF,TRBV12-2,NA
CAIRGGTGPF,TRBV10-3,TRBD1
CASSPGTGIYYEQYF,TRBV7-9,TRBD1
CASSLGGTGYNEQFF,TRBV13,TRBD1
CASGFKTGVNSPLHF,TRBV5-6,TRBD1
CASSSGRGNQPQHF,TRBV18,TRBD1
CASSPGTGVAKNIQYF,TRBV28,TRBD1
CASSSTGMNTEAFF,TRBV5-6,NA
CASSGRETGVYEQYF,TRBV14,NA
CASSARQGRTEAFF,TRBV27,TRBD1
CASSLVRHFQETQYF,TRBV7-2,NA
CASSSGTALSNQPQHF,TRBV7-8,TRBD1
CASSGQGPAPQHF,TRBV19,TRBD1
CASSGAGGGTEAFF,TRBV9,NA
CASSLRGDPGYTF,TRBV27,TRBD1
CASKGDRVDTQYF,TRBV6-5,TRBD1
CASAEGVAKTQYF,TRBV28,NA
CASSLDPAYNEQFF,TRBV5-1,NA
CASSPGQGSFRTNEKLFF,TRBV7-2,TRBD1
CASSRPGLAGESQETQYF,TRBV5-6,TRBD2
CASRSGPGELEETQYF,TRBV7-9,NA
CASSSYRSEQYF,TRBV18,NA
CASSPGLAGGLEEQFF,TRBV7-3,TRBD2
CSGRTENYNEQFF,TRBV29-1,NA
CATTGPGGNEQFF,TRBV10-2,TRBD2
CASSPSGGGSYEQYF,TRBV6-5,TRBD2
CASSSGQGASYEQYF,TRBV11-3,TRBD1
CASSYLLSSYEQYF,TRBV6-5,NA
CASSETGGRNTEAFF,TRBV10-2,TRBD1
CASSLAGTLSYEQYF,TRBV11-2,NA
CASSQDSGGLRNF,TRBV14,TRBD2
CASRWAGGREETQYF,TRBV6-5,NA
CASSSPGGSSEQYF,TRBV5-4,TRBD2
CASSLAGQGLAGAGELFF,TRBV7-8,TRBD2
CASSPGTANTGELFF,TRBV18,NA
CASRDRFPEGAEAFF,TRBV3-1/TRBV3-2,TRBD1
CASRPGQNTGELFF,TRBV28,NA
CASSSSVEGSREQYF,TRBV7-9,NA